What follows are 24 T cell receptor beta chains derived from one specimen sequenced in a study of T cells in Graves' hyperthyroidism and ophthalmopathy. Template material for amplifying TCR beta CDR3 regions consisted of RNA transcripts. The study used the HTBI primer set for a first-round RT-PCR of the TCR CDR3. TCRdb recomputed calls from the multiplex PCR reads with MiXCR, one row per CDR3 protein. Among about 690,000 distinct CDR3 sequences listed, 15% to 20% were seen once. Source material: blood. The receptor source for this set is a man aged 45 to 65 with Graves' hyperthyroidism.

This clonotype is deemed medium-sized. This chain connects TRBV27 to TRBJ2-3; TRBD2 might be the D (5 bases). This CDR3 has 14 residues. Germline V gives CDR1 MNHEY, CDR2 SMNVEV (reference sequence). V was pared by 3 bases and J by 2 bases, with 9 bases between. CDR3 DNA: TGTGCCAGCAGTTTGAACGACTACACAGATACGCAGTATTTT. It encodes CASSLNDYTDTQYF.

At least ten counts were recorded for this clonotype. The chain recombines TRBV7-9 with TRBJ1-2; tentatively, D is TRBD1 (5 bases). CDR1 is SEHNR and CDR2 is FQNEAQ in the germline V gene (reference sequence). This CDR3 comprises 14 residues. V dropped 5 bases and J dropped 2 bases, with 12 bases sitting between them. The chain's CDR3 is CASSPSGANYGYTF. CDR3 DNA: TGTGCCAGCAGCCCCAGTGGGGCGAACTATGGCTACACCTTC. The variable domain in full, with the rest retrieved from reference TRBV7-9 and TRBJ1-2, is DTGVSQNPRHKITKRGQNVTFRCDPISEHNRLYWYRQTLGQGPEFLTYFQNEAQLEKSRLLSDRFSAERPKGSFSTLEIQRTEQGDSAMYLCASSPSGANYGYTFGSGTRLTVV.

This clonotype was recorded at least ten times. J is TRBJ1-3 and V is TRBV27; 9 bases agree with TRBD1. The junction had 10 bases not matched to a gene; V was cut back by 1 base and J by 0 bases. Germline lookup yields CDR1 MNHEY and CDR2 SMNVEV (reference sequence). This CDR3 spans 19 amino acids. DNA of the CDR3: TGTGCCAGCAGTTTATATTCCCCGGACAGGGGACTCTCTGGAAACACCATATATTTT. This encodes CASSLYSPDRGLSGNTIYF.

This clonotype has ten or more counts. The chain couples TRBV6-1 to TRBJ1-1; D may be TRBD1 (5 bases). From germline, CDR1 is MNHNS and CDR2 SASEGT. The CDR3 covers 14 residues. The V gene lost 8 bases and the J gene lost 8 bases, with 21 bases spanning the gap. CDR3 sequence: CASYSVSGKEEAFF. The CDR3 DNA reads as TGTGCCAGCTACAGTGTCTCAGGGAAGGAAGAAGCTTTCTTT.

This clonotype was counted ten times or more. The genes are TRBV2 and TRBJ2-1; D may be TRBD2 (6 bases). The germline V gene encodes CDR1 SNHLY and CDR2 FYNNEI. The CDR3 runs to 16 residues. V was pared by 6 bases and J by 10 bases, with 25 bases between. CDR3 DNA: TGTGCCAGCAGGCCCATAGTTGGGCTTACCGGAGGGGAGCAGTTCTTC. Translated: CASRPIVGLTGGEQFF.

With respect to this clonotype: A much more abundant neighbour one base away suggests this may be a read error. The V and J genes are TRBV19 and TRBJ1-1; TRBD1 might be the D (5 bases). This CDR3 is 13 amino acids long. V lost 6 bases, J lost 9 bases, and 17 bases lay in between. The V gene's germline CDR1 is LNHDA and CDR2 SQIVND (reference sequence). The CDR3 spells CASSVDGAYQAFF. CDR3 coding DNA: TGTGCCAGTAGCGTCGATGGGGCGTATCAAGCTTTCTTT.

This clonotype was picked up a small number of times. The J gene is TRBJ2-7, the V gene TRBV7-9, with TRBD2 identical over 8 bases. With 3 bases clipped from V and 2 bases from J, the junction kept 9 bases outside the gene matches. Germline V gene data show CDR1 as SEHNR and CDR2 as FQNEAQ (reference sequence). The CDR3 extends over 16 amino acids. CDR3 amino acids: CASSLLAGSSAYEQYF. DNA for the CDR3: TGTGCCAGCAGCTTGTTAGCGGGATCCAGCGCCTACGAGCAGTACTTC. Complete variable domain (other parts from reference TRBV7-9 and TRBJ2-7): DTGVSQNPRHKITKRGQNVTFRCDPISEHNRLYWYRQTLGQGPEFLTYFQNEAQLEKSRLLSDRFSAERPKGSFSTLEIQRTEQGDSAMYLCASSLLAGSSAYEQYFGPGTRLTVT.

The table lists this clonotype with many counts. CDR3 sequence reads: CVDTGIYGYTF. The CDR3 DNA is TGTGTGGACACAGGGATCTATGGCTACACCTTC. This chain joins TRBV12-3 or TRBV12-4 and TRBJ1-2; tentative D call: TRBD1 (6 bases). The CDR3 contains 11 residues.

The rearrangement links TRBV28 to TRBJ1-5, with D unclear. With 5 bases removed from V and 9 bases from J, the gap between germline ends came to 14 bases. Germline CDR1 reads MDHEN; CDR2 reads SYDVKM. The CDR3 loop spans 13 amino acids. Here the CDR3 reads CASSPPQSGPQHF. For the CDR3, the DNA is TGTGCCAGCAGTCCCCCCCAATCAGGGCCCCAGCATTTT.

Comments on this clonotype: A clone one base away is much larger, so this may be a read error. This sequence joins TRBV28 and TRBJ2-2, with 7 nucleotides matching TRBD2. This CDR3 spans 12 amino acids. Germline trimming cut 5 bases from V and 10 bases from J; bases unmatched to any gene: 4. Germline CDR1 is MDHEN and CDR2 is SYDVKM. This CDR3 reads CASSRRGVELFF. In nucleotides, the CDR3 is TGTGCCAGCAGTAGACGGGGGGTGGAGCTGTTTTTT.

The V and J genes are TRBV9 and TRBJ2-2; unclear D gene. Germline assignment: CDR1 SGDLS and CDR2 YYNGEE. V lost 0 bases to trimming and J lost 2 bases, with 14 bases between them. The CDR3 loop spans 17 amino acids. This CDR3 reads CASSVESWQANTGELFF. The CDR3 nucleotides read TGTGCCAGCAGCGTAGAAAGCTGGCAGGCCAACACCGGGGAGCTGTTTTTT.

The CDR3 here is CASSFVRDSNQPQHF. The CDR3 DNA reads as TGTGCCAGCAGCTTTGTGAGGGATAGCAATCAGCCCCAGCATTTT. The chain uses TRBV7-2 and TRBJ1-5; D not certain. Germline V CDR1 and CDR2: SGHTA, FQGNSA. The CDR3 sequence is 15 residues long. The ends were cut back, 3 bases at V and 0 bases at J, with 9 bases in the middle.

This clonotype came up many times. The V and J genes are TRBV12-3 or TRBV12-4 and TRBJ1-1, with D unclear. Trimming left V 2 bases short and J 6 bases short, with 16 bases between. The CDR3 runs to 15 residues. CDR3 DNA: TGTGCCAGCAGTTTAATAGGTGGGGATGGTGCTGAAGCTTTCTTT. Residues: CASSLIGGDGAEAFF.

A few counts support this clonotype. The chain is built from TRBV6-5 and TRBJ2-7, with TRBD2 as a possible D gene (6 bases). Germline assignment: CDR1 MNHEY and CDR2 SVGAGI. Trimming stripped 5 bases from V and 5 bases from J, with 19 bases between. This CDR3 comprises 15 residues. The CDR3 loop reads CASSPREQGVHEQYF. CDR3 sequence (DNA): TGTGCCAGCAGTCCCCGGGAGCAGGGAGTCCACGAGCAGTACTTC.

This clonotype was picked up many times. The V call is TRBV11-2, the J call TRBJ2-7, with a weak D call TRBD2 (6 bases). V lost 3 bases and J 2 bases, leaving 14 bases between the germline ends. Germline lookup yields CDR1 SGHAT and CDR2 FQNNGV. CDR3 length: 15 residues. The CDR3 spells CASSFSWGGTYEQYF. The DNA for the CDR3 is TGTGCCAGCAGCTTCTCCTGGGGCGGGACCTACGAGCAGTACTTC.

This chain connects TRBV28 to TRBJ1-5, with D uncertain. V lost 5 bases, J lost 4 bases, and 15 bases lay in between. Looked up from germline, CDR1 is MDHEN and CDR2 is SYDVKM. The CDR3 covers 15 residues. The CDR3 loop is CASSPRVYSNQPQHF. CDR3 coding DNA: TGTGCCAGCAGTCCTAGGGTCTATTCGAATCAGCCCCAGCATTTT. The whole variable domain, remainder taken from reference TRBV28 and TRBJ1-5, is DVKVTQSSRYLVKRTGEKVFLECVQDMDHENMFWYRQDPGLGLRLIYFSYDVKMKEKGDIPEGYSVSREKKERFSLILESASTNQTSMYLCASSPRVYSNQPQHFGDGTRLSIL.

Comments on this clonotype: Sequence at one end of the junction differs from germline and may be a read error. The chain uses TRBV6-9 and TRBJ2-2; tentatively, D is TRBD2 (7 bases). The CDR3 totals 16 residues. Germline V gene sequence: CDR1 MNHGY, CDR2 SVAAGI. CDR3 DNA: TGTGCCAGCAGTTATGGGGGGAGGGGGTTCGCCGGGGAGCTGATTTTT. It encodes CASSYGGRGFAGELIF.

The CDR3 is CASSIQASGAYNEQFF. CDR3 in DNA: TGTGCCAGTAGTATCCAGGCTAGCGGGGCCTACAATGAGCAGTTCTTC. The V call is TRBV19, the J call TRBJ2-1, with 9 bases fitting TRBD2. Trimming took 3 bases from V and 2 from J; bases not matched to a gene: 5. This CDR3 spans 16 amino acids. Germline loops: CDR1 LNHDA, CDR2 SQIVND (reference sequence).

The V call is TRBV28, the J call TRBJ2-3; weak D call: TRBD1 (5 bases). V lost 5 bases and J lost 1, with 13 bases in between. Germline CDR1 MDHEN, CDR2 SYDVKM. This CDR3 has 15 residues. The CDR3 bases are TGTGCCAGCAGTACCCAGGGCCTGGGCACAGATACGCAGTATTTT. Translation: CASSTQGLGTDTQYF.

The chain combines TRBV5-1 with TRBJ1-2; a weak D match, TRBD1 (5 bases). Looked up from germline, CDR1 is SGHRS and CDR2 is YFSETQ. This CDR3 has 15 residues. The germline V and J ends were trimmed by 5 bases and 4 bases, with 18 bases remaining between them. CDR3 in amino acids: CASRAGAAMGYGYTF. The CDR3 DNA is TGCGCCAGCAGGGCTGGGGCAGCGATGGGCTATGGCTACACCTTC.

The chain uses TRBV11-3 and TRBJ2-7, with 7 bases matching TRBD2. Germline values: CDR1 SGHNT, CDR2 YENEEA. The J segment lost 7 bases and the V segment lost 0 bases, leaving 15 bases of the junction unmatched. The CDR3 contains 17 residues. The CDR3 DNA is TGTGCCAGCAGCTTAGATCGAGCCAGCGGGAACGCTCAAGAGCAGTACTTC. Translation: CASSLDRASGNAQEQYF.

There are a few counts of this clonotype. The chain recombines TRBV11-2 with TRBJ2-7; no definite D call. Trimming removed 5 bases from V and 6 bases from J, with 14 bases in between. Per germline, CDR1 SGHAT and CDR2 FQNNGV. The CDR3 spans 13 residues. This CDR3 reads CASSPSTSSEQYF. In nucleotides, the CDR3 is TGTGCCAGCAGCCCATCAACGTCATCCGAGCAGTACTTC.

Many counts were recorded for this clonotype. The chain is built from TRBV11-1 and TRBJ2-7, with D perhaps TRBD1 (6 bases). This CDR3 spans 13 amino acids. In germline, CDR1 is SGHAT, CDR2 FQDESV (reference sequence). V lost 5 bases to trimming and J lost 7 bases, with 15 bases between them. CDR3: CASSPGTQGEQYF. The CDR3 DNA reads as TGTGCCAGCAGCCCGGGGACCCAGGGGGAGCAGTACTTC.

The V and J genes are TRBV6-2 or TRBV6-3 and TRBJ2-7, with D hard to call. Deletions cut 5 bases from V and 0 bases from J, with 11 bases between. The germline V gene encodes CDR1 MNHEY and CDR2 SVGEGT. The CDR3 covers 14 residues. The CDR3 DNA reads TGTGCCAGCAGTCGAGACTCGAACTCCTACGAGCAGTACTTC. This sequence encodes CASSRDSNSYEQYF.